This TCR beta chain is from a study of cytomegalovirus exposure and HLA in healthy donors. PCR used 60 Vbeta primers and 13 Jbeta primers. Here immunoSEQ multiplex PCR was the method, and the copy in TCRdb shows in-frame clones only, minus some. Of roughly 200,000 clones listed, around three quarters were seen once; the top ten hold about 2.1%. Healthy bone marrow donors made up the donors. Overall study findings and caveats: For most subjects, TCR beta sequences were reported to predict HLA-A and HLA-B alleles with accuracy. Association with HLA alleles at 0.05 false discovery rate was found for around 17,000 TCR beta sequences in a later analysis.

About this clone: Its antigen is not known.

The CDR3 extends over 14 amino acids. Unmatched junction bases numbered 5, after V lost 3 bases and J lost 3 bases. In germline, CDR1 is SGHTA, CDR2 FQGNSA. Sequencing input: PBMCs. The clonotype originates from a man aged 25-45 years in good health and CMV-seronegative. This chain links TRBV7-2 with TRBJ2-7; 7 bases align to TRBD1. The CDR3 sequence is CASSFRTGIYEQYF. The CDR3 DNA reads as TGTGCCAGCAGCTTCCGGACAGGAATCTACGAGCAGTACTTC.